These T cell receptor beta chains were read from a single sample in a study of shared clonotypes between healthy human individuals. The table came from immunoSEQ multiplex PCR; TCRdb's copy has only in-frame clones and leaves some out. There are around 2.3 million clones in the sample; approximately 95% occur only once, and roughly 0.13% lies in the top ten. Sequences were obtained from naive CD4+ T cells sorted from blood. These receptors came from a man aged 18-30 years in good health. Each CDR3 is given with its conserved first and last residue. Fields, in order: D gene, J gene, clone size, V gene, CDR3 protein, CDR3 DNA. The D gene is left open where the match is weak. The size field is filled for only some rows; it gives once, few, many or a size class.

>NA|TRBJ1-6|once|TRBV27
CASSVGDSPLHF
TGTGCCAGCAGTGTGGGAGATTCACCCCTCCACTTT
>NA|TRBJ2-7|NA|TRBV5-6
CASSRRSGGGEQYF
TGTGCCAGCAGCCGACGTTCCGGGGGAGGCGAGCAGTACTTC
>NA|TRBJ1-2|NA|TRBV11-1
CASSANPDSDGYTF
TGTGCCAGCAGCGCAAATCCAGATAGTGATGGCTACACCTTC
>TRBD2|TRBJ2-5|NA|TRBV5-6
CASSLFSGETQYF
TGTGCCAGCAGCTTGTTTAGCGGGGAGACCCAGTACTTC
>NA|TRBJ2-7|NA|TRBV7-9
CASSLLDWRYEQYF
TGTGCCAGCAGCTTACTCGACTGGAGATACGAGCAGTACTTC
>NA|TRBJ1-1|once|TRBV7-2
CASSLDAGTEAFF
TGTGCCAGCAGCTTAGATGCAGGGACTGAAGCTTTCTTT
>NA|TRBJ1-4|NA|TRBV19
CASSRTGNEKLFF
TGTGCCAGTAGCCGGACGGGTAATGAAAAACTGTTTTTT
>NA|TRBJ1-2|few|TRBV1
CTSRQGGAHGYTF
TGCACCAGCAGACAGGGGGGGGCCCATGGCTACACCTTC
>TRBD1|TRBJ1-1|NA|TRBV28
CASRQGWNTEAFF
TGTGCCAGCAGACAGGGGTGGAACACTGAAGCTTTCTTT
>NA|TRBJ2-3|NA|TRBV18
CASSPKGDTQYF
TGTGCCAGCTCACCAAAGGGTGATACGCAGTATTTT
>TRBD2|TRBJ2-3|NA|TRBV6-6
CASRYSSGKSTDTQYF
TGTGCCAGCCGCTACTCGAGCGGGAAAAGCACAGATACGCAGTATTTT
>NA|TRBJ2-3|NA|TRBV18
CASSPISLATTDTQYF
TGTGCCAGCTCACCTATTTCCCTAGCGACCACAGATACGCAGTATTTT
>TRBD1|TRBJ1-1|once|TRBV29-1
CSVGQGTVAFF
TGCAGCGTTGGACAGGGTACGGTGGCTTTCTTT
>TRBD1|TRBJ1-1|NA|TRBV6-5
CASSPRQGARTEAFF
TGTGCCAGCAGTCCGCGACAGGGGGCTAGGACTGAAGCTTTCTTT
>NA|TRBJ2-4|NA|TRBV30
CAWSVPGRNNIQYF
TGTGCCTGGAGTGTACCCGGGAGAAACAATATTCAGTACTTC
>NA|TRBJ2-1|NA|TRBV29-1
CSVERRERIDEQFF
TGCAGCGTTGAGCGCAGGGAGCGCATCGATGAGCAGTTCTTC
>NA|TRBJ1-6|NA|TRBV9
CASSSPGGGGINSPLHF
TGTGCCAGCAGCTCCCCCGGGGGGGGAGGGATCAATTCACCCCTCCACTTT
>NA|TRBJ2-5|NA|TRBV2
CASRGGRETQYF
TGTGCCAGCAGGGGGGGACGAGAGACCCAGTACTTC
>TRBD1|TRBJ2-7|NA|TRBV7-9
CASSSPTGALSYEQYF
TGTGCCAGCAGCTCTCCGACAGGGGCCCTCTCCTACGAGCAGTACTTC
>TRBD1|TRBJ1-4|NA|TRBV6-5
CASSYSQGANNEKLFF
TGTGCCAGCAGTTATTCCCAGGGGGCAAATAATGAAAAACTGTTTTTT
>TRBD2|TRBJ2-3|NA|TRBV7-8
CASSFGETSGTAHFTDTQYF
TGTGCCAGCAGCTTTGGTGAGACTAGCGGGACAGCACATTTCACAGATACGCAGTATTTT
>NA|TRBJ2-1|NA|TRBV7-9
CASSYLGSSVYEQFF
TGTGCCAGCAGCTACTTGGGGAGTTCTGTTTATGAGCAGTTCTTC
>NA|TRBJ1-3|NA|TRBV10-3
CAISDRGAGNTIYF
TGTGCCATCAGTGACCGAGGGGCTGGAAACACCATATATTTT
>NA|TRBJ1-1|NA|TRBV4-1
CASSHPAKGQKNTEAFF
TGCGCCAGCAGCCACCCAGCAAAAGGACAGAAAAACACTGAAGCTTTCTTT
>NA|TRBJ1-6|NA|TRBV19
CASSIGIGVLNSPLHF
TGTGCCAGTAGTATTGGGATAGGGGTTCTCAATTCACCCCTCCACTTT
>NA|TRBJ1-3|NA|TRBV5-8
CASSLAGTGNTIYF
TGTGCCAGCAGCTTGGCGGGGACTGGAAACACCATATATTTT